This TCR beta chain was captured by sequencing in a study of T cells in Graves' hyperthyroidism and ophthalmopathy. Study-wide results and caveats: Blood also contained most expanded thyroid clonotypes above 0.001.

Each ophthalmopathy patient scored at least 3 on the Clinical Activity Score and at least 4 on NOSPECS grade, with duration under 3 months. Thyroid ultrasound and orbital computed tomography, with clinical symptoms and serum thyroxine and TRAb, informed diagnoses. Out of roughly 9.1 ml of fresh peripheral blood came the PBMCs. Many counts were recorded for this clonotype. What it binds is unknown. Amplified TCR beta CDR3 regions derived from RNA transcripts. The TCR CDR3 first-round RT-PCR relied on the HTBI primer set. TCRdb reprocessed the multiplex PCR reads with MiXCR, giving one entry per CDR3 protein. The table includes more than 300,000 distinct CDR3 sequences, around 18% detected once. The CDR3 runs to 14 residues. V shed 7 bases and J shed 4 bases, with 16 bases lying between them.

The sequence was collected from a man between 18 and 35 years old with Graves' ophthalmopathy. The sequencing sample was made of blood. The V call is TRBV12-3 or TRBV12-4, the J call TRBJ1-2, with D unresolved. As DNA, the CDR3 is TGTGCCAGCACTCTCGCGACATCTGTCTATGGCTACACCTTC. As protein: CASTLATSVYGYTF.